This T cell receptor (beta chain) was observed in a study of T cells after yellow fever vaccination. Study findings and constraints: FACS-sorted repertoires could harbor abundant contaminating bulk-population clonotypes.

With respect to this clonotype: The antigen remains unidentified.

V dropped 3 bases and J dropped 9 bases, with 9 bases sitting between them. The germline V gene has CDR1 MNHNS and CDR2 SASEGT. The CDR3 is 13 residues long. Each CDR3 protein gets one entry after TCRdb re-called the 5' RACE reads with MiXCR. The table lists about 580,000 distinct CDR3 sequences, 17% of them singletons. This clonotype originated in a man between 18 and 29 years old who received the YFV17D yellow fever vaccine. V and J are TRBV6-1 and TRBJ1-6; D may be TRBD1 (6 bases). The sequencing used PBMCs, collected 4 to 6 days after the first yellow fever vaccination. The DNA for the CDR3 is TGTGCCAGCAGTGAGGGCAGGGGTTCACCCCTCCACTTT. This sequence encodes CASSEGRGSPLHF.